These 14 T cell receptor beta chains were sequenced from one sample in a study of shared clonotypes between healthy human individuals. The protocol was immunoSEQ multiplex PCR, while the TCRdb copy is restricted to in-frame clones and leaves out a portion. Of some 2,500,000 clones in the sample, 80% to 95% are singletons; the top ten hold 0.37%. The specimen sequenced was naive CD4+ T cells from PBMCs. The subset was: CD45RA+ positively selected. These receptors were taken from a man aged 18 to 35 in good health. Some clones in this sample may be carry-over from other donors' samples.

The CDR3 is CSVFGQGQGTYEQYF. CDR3 sequence (DNA): TGCAGCGTTTTTGGGCAAGGACAGGGAACCTACGAGCAGTACTTC. The chain has TRBV29-1 and TRBJ2-5; 8 bases are a match to TRBD1. Judging by the DNA end, TRBJ2-7 fits better; the J call may be wrong. CDR3 length: 15 residues. Germline lookup yields CDR1 SQVTM and CDR2 ANQGSEA.

The V call is TRBV5-4, the J call TRBJ1-2; TRBD1 is a possible D gene (6 bases). The germline gives CDR1 SGHNT, CDR2 YYREEE (reference sequence). The CDR3 totals 14 residues. Trimming took 3 bases from V and 3 from J, leaving 12 bases between them. The CDR3: CASSSSGHDYGYTF. The DNA for the CDR3 is TGTGCCAGCAGCTCATCGGGACATGACTATGGCTACACCTTC.

This sequence joins TRBV4-3 and TRBJ1-1; D unclear. The ends were cut back, 4 bases at V and 0 bases at J, with 12 bases in the middle. This CDR3 contains 15 residues. Looked up from germline, CDR1 is LGHNA and CDR2 is YSLEER. CDR3 region: CASSPLAQMNTEAFF. The DNA for the CDR3 is TGCGCCAGCAGCCCCCTTGCACAGATGAACACTGAAGCTTTCTTT.

J is TRBJ2-7 and V is TRBV6-1; D not certain. Germline lookup yields CDR1 MNHNS and CDR2 SASEGT. V lost 7 bases to trimming and J lost 2 bases, with 12 bases between them. This CDR3 comprises 13 residues. CDR3 protein: CASKVPSTYEQYF. CDR3 nucleotides: TGTGCCAGCAAGGTGCCATCGACCTACGAGCAGTACTTC.

This clone was observed once. J is TRBJ2-7 and V is TRBV7-8, with TRBD2 identical over 14 bases. This CDR3 has 16 amino acids. Germline CDR1 SGHVS, CDR2 FQNEAQ. The trim removed 5 bases at V and 7 bases at J, leaving 10 bases unmatched. This CDR3 is CASSLPRGLAGEEQYF. The CDR3 DNA sequence: TGTGCCAGCAGCCTACCCCGGGGACTAGCGGGAGAAGAGCAGTACTTC.

The chain recombines TRBV5-5 with TRBJ1-5; tentative D call: TRBD1 (6 bases). This CDR3 has 15 amino acids. Trimming removed 1 base at V and 2 bases at J, with 10 bases between. CDR1 is SGHKS and CDR2 is YYEKEE in the germline V gene (reference sequence). For the CDR3, the DNA is TGTGCCAGCAGCTTGCGGCAGGGGCGCAATCAGCCCCAGCATTTT. Protein product: CASSLRQGRNQPQHF.

The chain employs TRBV28 and TRBJ1-4, with D possibly being TRBD1 (6 bases). The V end lost 3 bases, the J end lost 3 bases, and 11 bases lay between the germline ends. The CDR3 is 15 residues long. The V gene's germline CDR1 is MDHEN and CDR2 SYDVKM. Here the CDR3 DNA reads TGTGCCAGCAGTTTCGGGGGCGGCCCTAATGAAAAACTGTTTTTT. Protein sequence: CASSFGGGPNEKLFF.

The J gene is TRBJ2-3, the V gene TRBV9, with D perhaps TRBD2 (5 bases). CDR1 is SGDLS and CDR2 is YYNGEE in the germline V gene. V gave up 3 bases and J gave up 2 bases, with 16 bases separating them. The CDR3 length is 16 residues. Here the CDR3 DNA reads TGTGCCAGCAGCGCCACCGCGGGTCTTATCACAGATACGCAGTATTTT. It is translated as CASSATAGLITDTQYF.

The CDR3 loop reads CASSFLAGVQETQYF. CDR3 nucleotide sequence: TGTGCCAGCAGCTTTTTAGCGGGAGTCCAAGAGACCCAGTACTTC. The chain is built from TRBV7-3 and TRBJ2-5; 9 bases fit TRBD2. This CDR3 is 15 amino acids long. Germline lookup yields CDR1 SGHTA and CDR2 FQGTGA. Trimming removed 3 bases from V and 1 base from J; junction bases left unmatched: 3.

This sequence joins TRBV7-8 and TRBJ1-1; TRBD1 is a possible D gene (6 bases). Looked up from germline, CDR1 is SGHVS and CDR2 is FQNEAQ. With 6 bases removed from V and 3 bases from J, the gap between germline ends came to 11 bases. The CDR3 is made up of 13 amino acids. DNA for the CDR3: TGTGCCAGCAGGGGGCAGGGGTACACTGAAGCTTTCTTT. Protein: CASRGQGYTEAFF.

The J gene is TRBJ1-5, the V gene TRBV19; D is perhaps TRBD1 (5 bases). The CDR3 totals 14 residues. The germline V and J ends were trimmed by 4 bases and 4 bases, with 11 bases remaining between them. The germline CDR1 and CDR2 sequences are LNHDA and SQIVND (reference sequence). The CDR3 DNA reads TGTGCCAGTAGTACCCGGGGACCAAATCAGCCCCAGCATTTT. It encodes CASSTRGPNQPQHF.

V is TRBV2 and J is TRBJ2-7; 7 positions match TRBD1. Germline lookup yields CDR1 SNHLY and CDR2 FYNNEI. V dropped 6 bases and J dropped 5; count of bases not matched to a gene: 7. The CDR3 has 13 amino acids. CDR3 nucleotide sequence: TGTGCCAGCAGCTTGACAGGGATCGACGAGCAGTACTTC. It translates to CASSLTGIDEQYF.

The genes are TRBV29-1 and TRBJ2-7; 7 bases agree with TRBD1. The J segment lost 0 bases and the V segment lost 7 bases, leaving 6 bases of the junction unmatched. This CDR3 is built from 13 residues. Germline values: CDR1 SQVTM, CDR2 ANQGSEA. This CDR3 is CSATGVGSYEQYF. The CDR3 region has the DNA TGCAGCGCAACAGGGGTCGGCTCCTACGAGCAGTACTTC.

The chain carries TRBV6-5 and TRBJ1-4; maybe TRBD1 (5 bases). Per germline, CDR1 MNHEY and CDR2 SVGAGI. V lost 2 bases and J 6 bases, leaving 13 bases between the germline ends. The CDR3 consists of 15 residues. The CDR3 DNA sequence: TGTGCCAGCAGTTACAGGGGCCGAGCCTATGAAAAACTGTTTTTT. Translated: CASSYRGRAYEKLFF.